This TCR beta chain derives from a study of blood T cell repertoires in COVID-19. Authors' analysis steps: Reference gene primer amplification yielded estimated nucleated cell counts. Measured with immunoSEQ multiplex PCR; TCRdb has only the in-frame clones, and not every one. V, J and clone size were drawn from that table, and D and trimming were deduced from the DNA. Seen here are approximately 250,000 clones, about 91% observed once, and the top ten hold 2% to 2.5%. CDR3 length: 14 amino acids. Per germline, CDR1 MNHEY and CDR2 SVGAGI. Trimming cost V 4 bases and J 5 bases, with 14 bases left between them.

Sequencing was performed on PBMCs or T cells enriched from blood (not recorded which). The chain links TRBV6-5 to TRBJ1-2; D might be TRBD1 (5 bases). This TCR derives from a woman in her thirties or forties with acute COVID-19. CDR3 coding DNA: TGTGCCAGCAGTTCCCTCGACAGAATTTATGGCTACACCTTC. Protein sequence: CASSSLDRIYGYTF.